This TCR beta chain was found in a study of blood T cells in healthy people across ages. Background on the study: The template switching approach captured approximately one barcoded beta molecule for every two T cells.

This clonotype was picked up a small number of times. Primed by a sample-barcoded 5' primer and a J-beta primer mix, a second PCR proceeded for about 6 to 11 cycles. TCRdb independently ran MiXCR on the 5' RACE reads; one entry per CDR3 protein. The sample lists 1.5 million to 2 million distinct CDR3 sequences; roughly 27% were seen once. This CDR3 is built from 14 residues. CDR1 is SGHTA, CDR2 FQGNSA, per germline. The clonotype originates from a woman aged 30 to 39 in good health. Sequenced input: blood. The J gene is TRBJ2-4, the V gene TRBV7-2, with D tentatively TRBD1 (6 bases). The J call may be in error: the DNA end matches TRBJ2-7 better. CDR3 amino acids: CASSLGPTGYEQYF. The DNA for the CDR3 is TGTGCCAGCAGCCTCGGACCAACAGGGTACGAGCAGTACTTC.